This T cell receptor (beta chain) came from a study of blood T cell repertoires in COVID-19. The overall study: Whether acute or convalescent, the COVID-19 samples came from the United States, Italy and Spain.

CDR1 is GTSNPN and CDR2 is SVGIG in the germline V gene (reference sequence). There are 11 residues in the CDR3. V was pared by 3 bases and J by 5 bases, with 7 bases between. TCRdb's table, derived via immunoSEQ multiplex PCR, lists solely in-frame clones and lacks some. The repertoire includes fewer than 400,000 clones, roughly 88% of them detected once, and more than 2% sits in the top ten. The sequenced sample consisted of PBMCs or T cells enriched from blood (not recorded which). This chain joins TRBV30 and TRBJ1-1; D uncertain. The receptor's source is a man aged 30 to 39 who had recovered from COVID-19. CDR3 in amino acids: CAWSRRTEAFF. CDR3 sequence (DNA): TGTGCCTGGAGCCGGCGGACTGAAGCTTTCTTT.